One T cell receptor (beta chain) is described in this entry. This entry is derived from a study of blood T cells in healthy people across ages. PCR was performed a second time for about 6 to 12 cycles using a sample-barcoded 5' primer and a J-beta primer mix. TCRdb re-called the 5' RACE reads with MiXCR, one entry per CDR3 protein. Of 600,000 to 800,000 distinct CDR3 sequences in the sample, approximately 52% were seen once. The specimen was blood. The source is a woman older than 75 in good health.

DNA of the CDR3: TGCGCCAGCAGCCTTGGCGGCGATCAAAACATTCAGTACTTC. Translated, it gives CASSLGGDQNIQYF. The V gene is TRBV4-3, the J gene TRBJ2-7; no definite D call. Gene TRBJ2-4 matches the end of the DNA better, so the J call may be wrong. This CDR3 is 14 amino acids long. From germline, CDR1 is LGHNA and CDR2 YSLEER.